Presented here are 21 T cell receptor beta chains from one specimen sequenced in a study of cytomegalovirus exposure and HLA in healthy donors. Primers for the PCR totalled 60 Vbeta and 13 Jbeta. Method: immunoSEQ multiplex PCR; TCRdb's copy keeps in-frame clones and lacks some. The table lists under 200,000 clones, under 90% of them singletons. Material: PBMCs. These TCRs come from a man between 18 and 35 years old in good health and CMV-seronegative.

Concerning this clone: The sample carries other DNA sequences with the same CDR3. The V call is TRBV28, the J call TRBJ1-4; no definite D call. Trimming took 2 bases from V and 3 from J, leaving 7 bases between them. This CDR3 has 14 residues. Germline V gives CDR1 MDHEN, CDR2 SYDVKM. In DNA, the CDR3 is TGTGCCAGCAGTTTAACGGGTTCTAATGAAAAACTGTTTTTT. Protein sequence: CASSLTGSNEKLFF.

The chain employs TRBV6-5 and TRBJ1-1; the D is unclear. V shed 0 bases and J shed 3 bases, with 8 bases lying between them. The CDR3 loop spans 14 amino acids. Per the germline V gene, CDR1 is MNHEY and CDR2 is SVGAGI. The CDR3 reads CASSYSIGDTEAFF. The DNA for the CDR3 is TGTGCCAGCAGTTACTCGATCGGGGACACTGAAGCTTTCTTT.

The genes are TRBV6-5 and TRBJ2-3; D may be TRBD1 (6 bases). CDR3 length equals 14 residues. Looked up from germline, CDR1 is MNHEY and CDR2 is SVGAGI. V lost 6 bases to trimming and J lost 4 bases, with 14 bases between them. CDR3 DNA sequence: TGTGCCAGCAGCCTAGGGGGAGAGGCAGATACGCAGTATTTT. Encoded protein: CASSLGGEADTQYF.

The genes are TRBV29-1 and TRBJ1-2; no clear D. The CDR3 totals 15 residues. V lost 0 bases, J lost 4 bases, and 15 bases lay in between. Germline-derived CDR1 and CDR2 are SQVTM and ANQGSEA. The CDR3 sequence is CSVEDEAARAYGYTF. The CDR3 coding sequence is TGCAGCGTTGAAGATGAGGCGGCGAGGGCCTATGGCTACACCTTC.

This clone has just one count. The chain carries TRBV7-2 and TRBJ2-7; tentative D call: TRBD2 (6 bases). Deletions cut 5 bases from V and 5 bases from J, with 16 bases between. The CDR3 runs 14 residues. The V gene's germline CDR1 is SGHTA and CDR2 FQGNSA. CDR3 sequence (DNA): TGTGCCAGCAGCCTGCAGGGACTTGTGGACGAGCAGTACTTC. Its protein product is CASSLQGLVDEQYF.

This clone has a single count. The chain couples TRBV5-4 to TRBJ2-1; 11 bases agree with TRBD2. V was pared by 3 bases and J by 4 bases, with 6 bases of the junction left unmatched. The length of the CDR3 is 16 residues. CDR1 is SGHNT, CDR2 YYREEE, per germline (reference sequence). CDR3 nucleotide sequence: TGTGCCAGCAGCTCCGTAGCGGGAGGGTCATACAATGAGCAGTTCTTC. Encoded protein: CASSSVAGGSYNEQFF.

The CDR3 protein is CASSQFNTDTQYF. The CDR3 DNA reads as TGCGCCAGCAGCCAATTTAACACAGATACGCAGTATTTT. V is TRBV4-1 and J is TRBJ2-3; D gene unclear. This CDR3 comprises 13 residues. V lost 2 bases and J lost 2, with 5 bases in between. CDR1 MGHRA and CDR2 YSYEKL come from the germline V gene.

J is TRBJ1-1 and V is TRBV19; 11 positions agree with TRBD1. Germline trimming cut 4 bases from V and 7 bases from J; bases unmatched to any gene: 5. This CDR3 comprises 14 residues. Germline V gene lookup returns CDR1 LNHDA and CDR2 SQIVND (reference sequence). CDR3 coding DNA: TGTGCCAGTAGTAGAGGACAGGGGGCGTTTGAAGCTTTCTTT. Its protein is CASSRGQGAFEAFF.

The gene calls are TRBV6-4 and TRBJ1-5, with unresolved D. Germline lookup yields CDR1 MRHNA and CDR2 SNTAGT. Deletions cut 5 bases from V and 1 base from J, with 6 bases between. The CDR3 sequence is 13 residues long. DNA of the CDR3: TGTGCCAGCAGTATCGGGAGCAATCAGCCCCAGCATTTT. Protein product: CASSIGSNQPQHF.

This clone came up a few times. The chain combines TRBV28 with TRBJ2-3; D is unresolved. Per the germline V gene, CDR1 is MDHEN and CDR2 is SYDVKM. The germline V and J ends were trimmed by 6 bases and 5 bases, with 12 bases remaining between them. The CDR3 length is 13 residues. For the CDR3, the DNA is TGTGCCAGCAGGGTCCCGGGTCGAGATACGCAGTATTTT. It yields the protein CASRVPGRDTQYF.

The V call is TRBV9, the J call TRBJ2-2; 14 bases agree with TRBD2. V lost 3 bases to trimming and J lost 0 bases; unmatched junction nucleotides: 1. The CDR3 sequence is 17 residues long. Germline V lookup: CDR1 SGDLS, CDR2 YYNGEE. Written as DNA, the CDR3 is TGTGCCAGCAGCGCGGGACTAGCGGGGGCGAACACCGGGGAGCTGTTTTTT. Amino acids: CASSAGLAGANTGELFF.

The chain employs TRBV7-2 and TRBJ2-7; 10 bases line up with TRBD2. V shed 0 bases, J shed 3 bases, and the junction held 2 bases outside the gene matches. CDR3 length: 15 amino acids. Germline assignment: CDR1 SGHTA and CDR2 FQGNSA. The CDR3 sequence is CASSLALAGFYEQYF. CDR3 bases: TGTGCCAGCAGCTTAGCACTAGCGGGGTTCTACGAGCAGTACTTC.

The chain joins TRBV28 to TRBJ1-2, with 7 bases fitting TRBD1. Germline CDR1 and CDR2: MDHEN and SYDVKM. V was pared by 7 bases and J by 6 bases, with 8 bases of the junction left unmatched. The CDR3 is 13 amino acids. CDR3 loop: CASISDRRHGYTF. The CDR3 nucleotides are TGTGCCAGCATCTCGGACAGGAGGCATGGCTACACCTTC.

The J gene is TRBJ1-5, the V gene TRBV28; TRBD1 might be the D (5 bases). Trimming left V 3 bases short and J 7 bases short, with 16 bases between. CDR3 size: 15 residues. Germline-derived CDR1 and CDR2 are MDHEN and SYDVKM. As DNA, the CDR3 is TGTGCCAGCAGTTTTCTTGCCAGGGAGGGACAGCCCCAGCATTTT. Translating it yields CASSFLAREGQPQHF.

DNA of the CDR3: TGTGCCAGCAGTGCGATCTCAAGCGGGTACAATGAGCAGTTCTTC. It codes for CASSAISSGYNEQFF. The chain joins TRBV6-4 to TRBJ2-1; a possible D gene is TRBD2 (6 bases). CDR3 length equals 15 residues. Deletions cut 4 bases from V and 4 bases from J, with 14 bases between. Germline V CDR1 and CDR2: MRHNA, SNTAGT.

The chain combines TRBV7-9 with TRBJ1-1; D not certain. The CDR3 has 14 amino acids. V shed 2 bases and J shed 0 bases, with 7 bases lying between them. Germline assignment: CDR1 SEHNR and CDR2 FQNEAQ (reference sequence). The CDR3 protein is CASSLSGLNTEAFF. The CDR3 DNA follows: TGTGCCAGCAGCTTATCGGGATTGAACACTGAAGCTTTCTTT.

This chain connects TRBV4-1 to TRBJ1-4; D possibly corresponds to TRBD1 (5 bases). The germline V and J ends were trimmed by 0 bases and 0 bases, with 17 bases remaining between them. This CDR3 comprises 19 residues. The germline V gene encodes CDR1 MGHRA and CDR2 YSYEKL. The CDR3 DNA follows: TGCGCCAGCAGCCAAGAAGGGAGGGGCAGGCTTGCAACTAATGAAAAACTGTTTTTT. Amino acid sequence: CASSQEGRGRLATNEKLFF.

V usage is TRBV29-1 and J usage is TRBJ2-7, with TRBD1 identical over 10 bases. The CDR3 extends over 16 amino acids. Losses at the gene ends were 1 base for V and 3 bases for J; bases not matched to a gene: 9. Germline-derived CDR1 and CDR2 are SQVTM and ANQGSEA. The CDR3: CSVEGPDGTGDYEQYF. The CDR3 coding sequence is TGCAGCGTTGAAGGGCCCGACGGGACAGGGGACTACGAGCAGTACTTC.

V and J are TRBV19 and TRBJ1-1; D is unclear. Trimming left V 5 bases short and J 4 bases short, with 17 bases between. CDR1 and CDR2 (germline): LNHDA, SQIVND (reference sequence). The CDR3 is 15 amino acids. The CDR3 loop reads CASSSRPEVGTEAFF. As DNA, the CDR3 is TGTGCCAGTAGTTCCCGGCCCGAGGTGGGCACTGAAGCTTTCTTT.

Remarks on this clone: A junction end diverges from the germline sequence, so it may reflect a read error. The J gene is TRBJ2-4, the V gene TRBV7-9, with a possible D match to TRBD2 (6 bases). This CDR3 comprises 15 residues. Germline loops: CDR1 SEHNR, CDR2 FQNEAQ (reference sequence). The CDR3 DNA sequence: TGTTCCAGCAGCCCCGGGGGATTAGCCAAAAACATTCAGTACTTC. Its protein is CSSSPGGLAKNIQYF.

This clone was seen only once. This chain uses TRBV6-5 with TRBJ1-1, with 7 bases lining up with TRBD1. CDR3 length: 14 residues. Germline lookup yields CDR1 MNHEY and CDR2 SVGAGI. V was clipped by 6 bases and J by 1 base; unmatched bases: 5. CDR3 loop: CASRRGQWNTEAFF. The CDR3 DNA is TGTGCCAGCAGGCGGGGACAGTGGAACACTGAAGCTTTCTTT.